These 10 T cell receptor beta chains originate from one sample sequenced in a study of siplizumab effects on memory and regulatory T cells. The repertoire was sequenced with immunoSEQ multiplex PCR; TCRdb's copy has only in-frame clones and lacks some. Of 100,000 or so clones in the sample, under 95% are singletons; the top ten hold approximately 0.71%. The sample consisted of Tregs sorted from blood. The receptors shown here come from a human donor in good health.

This sequence joins TRBV5-1 and TRBJ2-2; TRBD1 matches at 8 bases. This CDR3 spans 16 amino acids. CDR1 and CDR2 (germline): SGHRS, YFSETQ. Trimming took 4 bases from V and 0 from J; bases not matched to a gene: 5. For the CDR3, the DNA is TGCGCCAGCAGCCTCGACAGGGGCACGAACACCGGGGAGCTGTTTTTT. Translation gives CASSLDRGTNTGELFF.

The gene calls are TRBV28 and TRBJ2-1, with 7 nucleotides matching TRBD1. Germline V gene sequence: CDR1 MDHEN, CDR2 SYDVKM. The CDR3 spans 16 residues. The V gene end was trimmed by 6 bases and the J gene end by 0 bases; junction bases not matched to a gene: 8. The CDR3 protein is CASSTTTGDSYNEQFF. The CDR3 nucleotides are TGTGCCAGCAGCACGACCACAGGGGACTCCTACAATGAGCAGTTCTTC.

The chain is built from TRBV7-9 and TRBJ2-3; no definite D call. The CDR3 sequence is 17 residues long. Per germline, CDR1 SEHNR and CDR2 FQNEAQ (reference sequence). Between the trimmed V and J ends, which lost 2 bases and 0 bases, there was a span of 15 bases. The CDR3 DNA sequence: TGTGCCAGCAGCTTAAGGTCCGGACCTATTAGCACAGATACGCAGTATTTT. Translating it yields CASSLRSGPISTDTQYF.

V usage is TRBV6-1 and J usage is TRBJ2-7, with 10 bases aligning to TRBD2. This CDR3 has 15 residues. Losses at the gene ends were 11 bases for V and 5 bases for J; bases not matched to a gene: 15. Germline CDR1 MNHNS, CDR2 SASEGT. CDR3 residues: CAGARTSGRDNEQYF. DNA for the CDR3: TGTGCCGGCGCACGGACTAGCGGCCGTGACAACGAGCAGTACTTC.

The chain joins TRBV6-6 to TRBJ2-5; perhaps TRBD2 as D (5 bases). Germline CDR1 is MNHNY and CDR2 is SVGAGI (reference sequence). V was clipped by 6 bases and J by 5 bases, with 16 bases between them. The CDR3 sequence is 14 residues long. CDR3 amino acids: CASSPLDLGETQYF. The CDR3 DNA sequence: TGTGCCAGCAGCCCACTAGACCTGGGGGAGACCCAGTACTTC.

The chain combines TRBV11-2 with TRBJ2-5; D is perhaps TRBD2 (5 bases). Gene TRBJ2-7 matches the end of the DNA better, so the J call may be wrong. Germline-derived CDR1 and CDR2 are SGHAT and FQNNGV. CDR3 length: 15 residues. The CDR3 sequence is CASSLVYGDSYEQYF. The CDR3 DNA sequence: TGTGCCAGCAGCTTAGTTTACGGGGACTCCTACGAGCAGTACTTC.

The chain recombines TRBV7-3 with TRBJ2-2, with a possible D match to TRBD2 (5 bases). The CDR3 is made up of 13 amino acids. V lost 5 bases and J lost 6, with 10 bases in between. In germline, CDR1 is SGHTA, CDR2 FQGTGA. The CDR3 is CASSPGVPGELFF. The DNA of the CDR3 is TGTGCCAGCAGCCCCGGGGTCCCCGGGGAGCTGTTTTTT.

The V gene is TRBV28, the J gene TRBJ2-6; D is perhaps TRBD2 (5 bases). CDR1 is MDHEN and CDR2 is SYDVKM in the germline V gene. The length of the CDR3 is 17 residues. V dropped 2 bases and J dropped 0 bases, with 11 bases sitting between them. The CDR3 loop is CASSLRGFSSGANVLTF. Written as DNA, the CDR3 is TGTGCCAGCAGTTTACGGGGTTTCAGCTCTGGGGCCAACGTCCTGACTTTC.

This clone was seen a few times. V usage is TRBV6-5 and J usage is TRBJ2-1; 10 bases fit TRBD2. CDR1 is MNHEY, CDR2 SVGAGI, per germline. The V and J ends lost 6 bases and 5 bases, in that order; junction bases with no gene match: 7. The CDR3 spans 15 residues. The CDR3: CASRGLAFGNNEQFF. The CDR3 DNA sequence: TGTGCCAGCAGGGGACTAGCGTTTGGGAACAATGAGCAGTTCTTC.

CDR3 in DNA: TGTGCCAGCAGCCTAGTACTAGCGGGGCCCACCAAGCAGTTCTTC. Amino acid sequence: CASSLVLAGPTKQFF. This chain joins TRBV7-3 and TRBJ2-1, with 10 bases that match TRBD2. V was pared by 5 bases and J by 11 bases, with 12 bases of the junction left unmatched. CDR3 length: 15 amino acids. The V gene's germline CDR1 is SGHTA and CDR2 FQGTGA.